The clone carrying this T cell receptor beta chain was seen more than once but under ten times. The J segment lost 2 bases and the V segment lost 5 bases, leaving 9 bases of the junction unmatched. Germline V gives CDR1 MNHEY, CDR2 SMNVEV (reference sequence). CDR3 length equals 16 residues. The source of the sample is a study of cytomegalovirus exposure and HLA in healthy donors. With 60 Vbeta and 13 Jbeta primers, the PCR was carried out. The protocol was immunoSEQ multiplex PCR, while the TCRdb copy is restricted to in-frame clones and leaves out a portion. The table shows around 120,000 clones, with around 10% occurring only once.

This clonotype was sampled from a man aged 25 to 40 in good health and CMV-seronegative. J is TRBJ2-7 and V is TRBV27, with 10 bases lining up with TRBD2. Material for sequencing was PBMCs. CDR3 amino acids: CASSPVGLAGAYEQYF. CDR3 DNA sequence: TGTGCCAGCAGTCCCGTGGGGCTAGCGGGAGCCTACGAGCAGTACTTC.